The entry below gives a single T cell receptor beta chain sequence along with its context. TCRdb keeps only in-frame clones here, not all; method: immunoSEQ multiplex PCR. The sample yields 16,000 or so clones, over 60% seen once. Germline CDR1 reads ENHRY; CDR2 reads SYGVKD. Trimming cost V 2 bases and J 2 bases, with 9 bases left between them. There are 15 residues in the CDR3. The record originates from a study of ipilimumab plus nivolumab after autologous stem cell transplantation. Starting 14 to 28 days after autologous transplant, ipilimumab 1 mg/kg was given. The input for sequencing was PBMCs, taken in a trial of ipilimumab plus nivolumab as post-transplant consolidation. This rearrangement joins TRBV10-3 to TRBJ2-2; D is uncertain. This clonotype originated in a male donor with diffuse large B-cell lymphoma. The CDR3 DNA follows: TGTGCCATCAGTGAGCGGTCAGCCAACACCGGGGAGCTGTTTTTT. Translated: CAISERSANTGELFF.